This T cell receptor (beta chain) was sequenced for a study of OX40 agonist ivuxolimab in advanced cancers. Study as a whole: Participants could have had prior anti-PD-1, anti-PD-L1 or anti-CTLA-4 therapy, and around 40% had some. Three patients got partial responses; one had hepatocellular carcinoma and two had cutaneous melanoma.

The germline CDR1 and CDR2 sequences are MNHNY and SVGAGI (reference sequence). This CDR3 has 15 amino acids. Unmatched junction bases numbered 8, after V lost 5 bases and J lost 8 bases. As concerns this clone: The antigen remains undetermined.

Measured with immunoSEQ multiplex PCR; TCRdb has only the in-frame clones, and not every one. The sample yields around 35,000 clones, roughly 84% seen once. Study-wide results and caveats: In the 0.1 to 3.0 mg/kg range, CD4+ and CD8+ blood T cells had expanded clonally by week 6.

Enrollment shut out patients with autoimmune disease history or systemic immunosuppression. Material: CD4+ or CD8+ T cells sorted from blood, obtained in a trial of the OX40 agonist ivuxolimab. The J gene is TRBJ2-1, the V gene TRBV6-6; 11 bases fit TRBD2. The TCR comes from an adult with an advanced solid tumor such as melanoma, head and neck, liver or kidney cancer. DNA of the CDR3: TGTGCCAGCAGTCAAACTAGCGGGGGTTTCGATGAGCAGTTCTTC. Its protein is CASSQTSGGFDEQFF.